This entry features one T cell receptor beta chain sequence. Its matching antigen is unknown. UMI-labeled 5' RACE yielded the TRB cDNA libraries. TCRdb reworked the 5' RACE reads into one entry per CDR3 protein, no DNA. Its table lists about 92,000 distinct CDR3 sequences. The CDR3 runs 17 residues. CDR1 is SQVTM, CDR2 ANQGSEA, per germline. This sample stems from a study of CXCR3-negative and CXCR3-positive naive CD8 T cells. Overall study findings and caveats: Comparison of naive cells showed more hydrophobic TRB CDR3s in CXCR3-positive than in CXCR3-negative naive cells.

Sequenced: naive CXCR3+ CD8+ T cells from blood. Described subset: CD45RO-CCR7+CD27+CD95- naive CD8+ T cells expressing CXCR3 (TNR3+). This receptor was taken from a human donor in good health. Some clones in this sample may be carry-over from other donors' samples. The chain has TRBV29-1 and TRBJ2-1; TCRdb's D call of TRBD1 is untestable without DNA. CDR3 protein: CSVEEKNRGFSYNEQFF.